This T cell receptor beta chain was profiled in a study of blood T cell repertoires in COVID-19. Sequencing used immunoSEQ multiplex PCR; TCRdb keeps in-frame clones, though not all of them. The sample has a few hundred thousand clones; roughly 89% are singletons. Per the germline V gene, CDR1 is MNHNS and CDR2 is SASEGT. This CDR3 has 14 amino acids. J gave up 4 bases and V 2 bases, and 5 bases lay outside the gene matches. The sequence was obtained from a young woman with acute COVID-19. The chain employs TRBV6-1 and TRBJ2-7; TRBD1 matches 7 bases. The sample comprised PBMCs or T cells enriched from blood (not recorded which). The CDR3 reads CASSEPTTGYEQYF. The CDR3 nucleotides are TGTGCCAGCAGTGAACCAACGACAGGGTACGAGCAGTACTTC.